These 12 T cell receptor beta chains came from one sample sequenced in a study of T cells of healthy individuals (dated by TCRdb to between 2017 and 2018). Libraries came from 5' RACE. For sequencing, an Illumina MiSeq was employed. TCRdb reprocessing: public reads trimmed at Q25 with fastp, clones called with MiXCR, in-frame beta chains kept. CDR3 protein sequences are deduplicated, and each keeps its most common genes and DNA. The sample contains about 100,000 distinct CDR3 sequences, 17% of them found a single time. The ten largest make up more than 5.5% of the sample. These receptors were taken from a human donor in good health.

This clonotype was found many times. The CDR3 DNA reads TGTGCCAGCTCCCCGAACAGGGGAGGTTCACCCCTCCACTTT. It is translated as CASSPNRGGSPLHF. The chain couples TRBV6-5 to TRBJ1-6; TRBD1 aligns across 7 bases. The CDR3 has 14 amino acids. Germline assignment: CDR1 MNHEY and CDR2 SVGAGI. V was pared by 8 bases and J by 9 bases, with 10 bases of the junction left unmatched.

This clonotype was observed at least ten times. The V and J genes are TRBV29-1 and TRBJ2-4; 9 nucleotides line up with TRBD2. CDR3 length: 13 amino acids. Germline CDR1 SQVTM, CDR2 ANQGSEA. Trimming at V came to 4 bases and at J to 11 bases, leaving 9 bases not matched to a gene. CDR3 nucleotide sequence: TGCAGCGTTGCCCCCCAGGGACTAGCTCTTCAGTACTTC. Residues: CSVAPQGLALQYF.

This clonotype came up many times. V usage is TRBV6-2 or TRBV6-3 and J usage is TRBJ2-3; unclear D gene. The CDR3 covers 11 residues. The V end was cut by 5 bases, the J end by 0 bases, with 0 bases between. Germline V gene lookup returns CDR1 MNHEY and CDR2 SVGEGT. The CDR3 DNA reads as TGTGCCAGCAGTAGCACAGATACGCAGTATTTT. This encodes CASSSTDTQYF.

This clonotype was counted only a few times. The chain employs TRBV7-8 and TRBJ2-7, with 12 bases matching TRBD2. After removal of 3 bases from V and 2 bases from J, the junction contained 5 bases not matched to a gene. The CDR3 extends over 16 amino acids. CDR1 is SGHVS and CDR2 is FQNEAQ in the germline V gene. The CDR3 loop reads CASSFNLAGGTYEQYF. CDR3 bases: TGTGCCAGCAGCTTTAACCTAGCGGGGGGGACCTACGAGCAGTACTTC.

This clonotype was counted at least ten times. This sequence joins TRBV20-1 and TRBJ1-6; 8 bases match TRBD1. The CDR3 contains 12 residues. From germline, CDR1 is DFQATT and CDR2 SNEGSKA (reference sequence). V was clipped by 4 bases and J by 7 bases; unmatched bases: 0. The CDR3 sequence: CSATGGNSPLHF. As DNA, the CDR3 is TGCAGTGCTACAGGGGGCAATTCACCCCTCCACTTT.

This rearrangement joins TRBV7-2 to TRBJ2-3; 9 bases line up with TRBD2. Trimming took 4 bases from V and 4 from J; bases not matched to a gene: 9. The CDR3 totals 16 residues. Germline V lookup: CDR1 SGHTA, CDR2 FQGNSA. The CDR3: CASSSLAGGRADTQYF. CDR3 DNA sequence: TGTGCCAGCAGCTCCCTGGCGGGGGGGAGAGCAGATACGCAGTATTTT.

This clonotype has at least ten counts. V gene TRBV6-2 or TRBV6-3 combines with J gene TRBJ2-7; D is uncertain. From germline, CDR1 is MNHEY and CDR2 SVGEGT. Trimming stripped 2 bases from V and 3 bases from J, with 5 bases between. This CDR3 is 12 amino acids long. CDR3 coding DNA: TGTGCCAGCAGTTACGGCATCTACGAGCAGTACTTC. Protein product: CASSYGIYEQYF.

This clonotype was counted only a few times. The chain has TRBV28 and TRBJ2-1; 7 nucleotides match TRBD1. The germline V gene has CDR1 MDHEN and CDR2 SYDVKM. The CDR3 has 16 amino acids. V shed 7 bases, J shed 4 bases, and the junction held 13 bases outside the gene matches. CDR3 sequence: CASKNRRGGSYNEQFF. For the CDR3, the DNA is TGTGCCAGCAAGAACCGCCGAGGGGGCTCGTACAATGAGCAGTTCTTC.

This clonotype was counted only a few times. The chain is built from TRBV29-1 and TRBJ2-5; 7 bases match TRBD1. The germline V gene has CDR1 SQVTM and CDR2 ANQGSEA. The junction had 10 bases not matched to a gene; V was cut back by 7 bases and J by 5 bases. The CDR3 length is 13 residues. The DNA for the CDR3 is TGCAGCGCAGAAGGGGGCGCGGATGAGACCCAGTACTTC. Translation gives CSAEGGADETQYF.

This sequence joins TRBV6-1 and TRBJ2-1, with 10 bases fitting TRBD2. There are 15 residues in the CDR3. Germline trimming cut 1 base from V and 4 bases from J; bases unmatched to any gene: 1. The germline V gene encodes CDR1 MNHNS and CDR2 SASEGT. The CDR3 DNA sequence: TGTGCCAGCAGTGAAGTACTAGCGGGGTACAATGAGCAGTTCTTC. Translating it yields CASSEVLAGYNEQFF.

This clonotype was picked up a small number of times. This chain uses TRBV6-5 with TRBJ1-3; the D gene is possibly TRBD1 (5 bases). The germline V gene encodes CDR1 MNHEY and CDR2 SVGAGI. Trimming shortened V by 6 bases and J by 0 bases, and 12 bases separated the two germline ends. The CDR3 has 15 residues. The CDR3 region is CASRRDGSSGNTIYF. In DNA form, the CDR3 reads TGTGCCAGCAGACGGGACGGTAGCTCTGGAAACACCATATATTTT.

Many counts were recorded for this clonotype. V and J are TRBV5-1 and TRBJ2-7; TRBD2 might be the D (6 bases). The CDR3 sequence is 16 residues long. V lost 0 bases and J lost 2, with 15 bases in between. Germline V CDR1 and CDR2: SGHRS, YFSETQ. In DNA form, the CDR3 reads TGCGCCAGCAGCTTGGGCCCCGCGGGGATCACCTACGAGCAGTACTTC. Amino acid sequence: CASSLGPAGITYEQYF.